This T cell receptor beta chain was obtained from a study of cytomegalovirus exposure and HLA in healthy donors. Regarding the study as a whole: Later on, an analysis tied 15,000 to 20,000 TCR beta sequences to HLA alleles at 0.05 false discovery rate.

This CDR3 has 14 amino acids. Trimming left V 4 bases short and J 4 bases short, with 12 bases between. Germline lookup yields CDR1 SGHDT and CDR2 YYEEEE. This clone came up a few times. Antigen unknown. The PCR ran on 60 Vbeta and 13 Jbeta primers. Here immunoSEQ multiplex PCR was the method, and the copy in TCRdb shows in-frame clones only, minus some. The profile shows approximately 190,000 clones, around 90% of them singletons. The receptor comes from a boy between 2 and 10 years old in good health and CMV-seronegative. This sequence joins TRBV5-6 and TRBJ1-5; D possibly corresponds to TRBD1 (5 bases). The sample was PBMCs. CDR3: CASSILTDNQPQHF. The CDR3 region has the DNA TGTGCCAGCAGCATACTGACAGATAATCAGCCCCAGCATTTT.